This T cell receptor beta chain was sequenced during a study of blood T cell repertoires in COVID-19. Data came from immunoSEQ multiplex PCR; TCRdb stores just in-frame clones and leaves some out. In the table there are about 400,000 clones, 88% of which are singletons. CDR1 and CDR2 (germline): LGHDT, YNNKEL (reference sequence). Between the trimmed V and J ends, which lost 0 bases and 8 bases, there was a span of 19 bases. This CDR3 contains 16 residues. The TCR was taken from a woman in her thirties or forties with acute COVID-19. The J gene is TRBJ1-2, the V gene TRBV3-1 (or the pseudogene TRBV3-2); weak D call: TRBD1 (5 bases). Sequenced: PBMCs or T cells enriched from blood (not recorded which). CDR3 coding DNA: TGTGCCAGCAGCCAAGATTACCGGGGGGGTTTTGGCGGCTACACCTTC. It is translated as CASSQDYRGGFGGYTF.